Presented here are 3 T cell receptor beta chains from one specimen sequenced in a study of regulatory T cells in long-lasting Graves disease. Time point denoted: newly diagnosed GD, antithyroid drugs for less than 3 months. The authors made the TCR library using RNA they extracted from PBMCs. The TCR beta library used iRepertoire HTBI primers with Arm-PCR amplification of CDR3. TCRdb redid the calling of the multiplex PCR reads with MiXCR, one entry per CDR3 protein. The repertoire holds about 560,000 distinct CDR3 sequences, with 15% to 20% as singletons. The data were also submitted as part of a second study, on T cells in Graves' hyperthyroidism and ophthalmopathy.

The material sequenced was peripheral blood mononuclear cells (PBMCs), taken at new diagnosis, from a patient treated with antithyroid drugs. The receptor source for this set is a man aged 18 to 30 with Graves disease.

The table lists this clonotype with a few counts. CDR3 amino acids: CASSKTGEGTNQPQHF. For the CDR3, the DNA is TGTGCCAGCAGTAAAACGGGGGAAGGTACCAATCAGCCCCAGCATTTT. V and J are TRBV6-2 or TRBV6-3 and TRBJ1-5, with TRBD1 as a possible D gene (5 bases). CDR1 is MNHEY, CDR2 SVGEGT, per germline. V was shortened by 5 bases and J by 3 bases, with 17 bases between the two germline ends. The CDR3 length is 16 residues.

This sequence joins TRBV3-1 and TRBJ2-7, with a tentative D call TRBD2 (5 bases). The length of the CDR3 is 13 residues. Per the germline V gene, CDR1 is LGHDT and CDR2 is YNNKEL (reference sequence). V shed 1 base and J shed 2 bases, with 6 bases lying between them. The CDR3 loop is CASSQGLPYEQYF. In DNA form, the CDR3 reads TGTGCCAGCAGCCAAGGACTACCCTACGAGCAGTACTTC.

In this sample, this clonotype turned up a few times. The gene calls are TRBV29-1 and TRBJ2-1, with 11 bases aligning to TRBD2. Germline V CDR1 and CDR2: SQVTM, ANQGSEA. This CDR3 comprises 15 residues. V lost 2 bases, J lost 6 bases, and 6 bases stayed unmatched. The CDR3 region has the DNA TGCAGCGTTGAAATGACTAGCGGGATGGGCAATGAGCAGTTCTTC. Protein sequence: CSVEMTSGMGNEQFF.